This is a list of T cell receptor beta chains from one sample in a study of control samples from healthy donors and cancer patients. This table comes from immunoSEQ multiplex PCR, and its TCRdb copy is limited to in-frame clones, with some not included. This table holds 85,000 to 95,000 clones, 80% to 95% found once. The sequenced sample was blood. These receptors all stem from a woman in her twenties or thirties in good health. Each CDR3 is given with its conserved first and last residue. The D gene is left open where the match is weak. Some rows have no size entry. The others give once, few or many, or a class for an expanded clone.

clone size: .; V gene: TRBV5-1; J gene: TRBJ2-7; D gene: .; CDR3 length: 16; CDR3 DNA: TGCGCCAGCAGGGGGTCTCCCCAGGGAGGCTTCTACGAGCAGTACTTC; CDR3 protein: CASRGSPQGGFYEQYF
clone size: .; V gene: TRBV28; J gene: TRBJ1-2; D gene: .; CDR3 length: 12; CDR3 DNA: TGTGCCAGCAGTTCCCCGGGACTTGGAGCCGACTTC; CDR3 protein: CASSSPGLGADF
clone size: once; V gene: TRBV6-5; J gene: TRBJ1-6; D gene: .; CDR3 length: 15; CDR3 DNA: TGTGCCAGCAGTTACTCGGGTACAGATAATTCACCCCTCCACTTT; CDR3 protein: CASSYSGTDNSPLHF
clone size: .; V gene: TRBV4-2; J gene: TRBJ1-5; D gene: .; CDR3 length: 14; CDR3 DNA: TGTGCCAGCAGCCAGCAGGTGGGAAATCAGCCCCAGCATTTT; CDR3 protein: CASSQQVGNQPQHF
clone size: .; V gene: TRBV11-2; J gene: TRBJ1-3; D gene: .; CDR3 length: 14; CDR3 DNA: TGTGCCAGCAGCCCCCCCGGGACCGCAAACACCATATATTTT; CDR3 protein: CASSPPGTANTIYF
clone size: .; V gene: TRBV27; J gene: TRBJ2-2; D gene: .; CDR3 length: 19; CDR3 DNA: TGTGCCAGCAGTTTAGGCTCATCGGTACAGGATCGGCACACCGGGGAGCTGTTTTTT; CDR3 protein: CASSLGSSVQDRHTGELFF
clone size: .; V gene: TRBV6-2/TRBV6-3; J gene: TRBJ2-5; D gene: .; CDR3 length: 12; CDR3 DNA: TGTGCCAGCAGTTACCTCCGGGAGACCCAGTACTTC; CDR3 protein: CASSYLRETQYF
clone size: .; V gene: TRBV2; J gene: TRBJ2-7; D gene: .; CDR3 length: 14; CDR3 DNA: TGTGCCAGCGGCAACGGGGGCCTCTCCTACGAGCAGTACTTC; CDR3 protein: CASGNGGLSYEQYF
clone size: .; V gene: TRBV9; J gene: TRBJ1-2; D gene: .; CDR3 length: 13; CDR3 DNA: TGTGCCAGCAGCGTAGGGTCTCGGGAGGGCTACACCTTC; CDR3 protein: CASSVGSREGYTF
clone size: .; V gene: TRBV5-1; J gene: TRBJ2-1; D gene: TRBD2; CDR3 length: 15; CDR3 DNA: TGCGCCAGCAGCTTGGGGCTAGCGGAGCGGAATGAGCAGTTCTTC; CDR3 protein: CASSLGLAERNEQFF
clone size: .; V gene: TRBV29-1; J gene: TRBJ2-7; D gene: .; CDR3 length: 12; CDR3 DNA: TGCAGCGTCCTTTCAGATGGCTACGAGCAGTACTTC; CDR3 protein: CSVLSDGYEQYF
clone size: .; V gene: TRBV5-3; J gene: TRBJ1-5; D gene: .; CDR3 length: 14; CDR3 DNA: TGTGCCAGAGCATCAGGGGAGAGCAATCAGCCCCAGCATTTT; CDR3 protein: CARASGESNQPQHF
clone size: .; V gene: TRBV5-1; J gene: TRBJ2-3; D gene: TRBD2; CDR3 length: 19; CDR3 DNA: TGCGCCAGCAGCCTCCTTACTAGCGGGAGGACCCGAAGCACAGATACGCAGTATTTT; CDR3 protein: CASSLLTSGRTRSTDTQYF
clone size: .; V gene: TRBV5-1; J gene: TRBJ2-3; D gene: TRBD2; CDR3 length: 16; CDR3 DNA: TGCGCCAGCAGCACGAGACTAGCGGGAGTGTCGGATACGCAGTATTTT; CDR3 protein: CASSTRLAGVSDTQYF
clone size: .; V gene: TRBV19; J gene: TRBJ1-6; D gene: TRBD1; CDR3 length: 16; CDR3 DNA: TGTGCCAGTAAATTAAAACAGGGGTATCGGAATTCACCCCTCCACTTT; CDR3 protein: CASKLKQGYRNSPLHF